The clone carrying this TCR beta chain appeared a few times. Its antigen is unidentified. Per the original methods: It was from CDR3 differences across clinicopathological groups that a distant-metastasis classifier for papillary thyroid cancer was built. TCRdb re-clonotyped the PCR reads via MiXCR. None of the V and J calls come from the authors' own analysis; TCRdb made them. This sample has about 38,000 clones, with more than 25% found just once. This sample was taken from a study of metastatic and nonmetastatic thyroid tumors. Background on the study: Repertoire data that came from the blood and tumor or nodule tissue of malignant and benign thyroid patients were compared.

Study-level findings and limits: It was reported that TCR beta diversity was significantly higher in malignant thyroid tumors than benign nodules, in blood and tumor.

No patient received treatment before thyroid surgery. The CDR3 sequence is 12 residues long. Germline values: CDR1 LNHDA, CDR2 SQIVND (reference sequence). Trimming left V 1 base short and J 7 bases short, with 5 bases between. The sequencing sample was made of blood. The TCR was taken from a female donor with papillary thyroid cancer or a benign thyroid nodule (not recorded which). Some clones in this sample may be carry-over from other donors' samples. The V call is TRBV19, the J call TRBJ1-5; no firm D call. DNA for the CDR3: TGTGCCAGTAGTATAGGAGGGCAGCCCCAGCATTTT. Translation gives CASSIGGQPQHF.